This is a list of T cell receptor beta chains from one sample in a study of molecular identifiers for immune sequencing clone quantification. TCRdb reprocessed the PCR reads with MiXCR, giving one entry per CDR3 protein. This table has some 590,000 distinct CDR3 sequences, over 25% appearing once. Sequenced sample: naive CD8+ T cells from blood, with Jurkat cell RNA spiked in. These receptors came from a human donor in good health. Some libraries in this study had Jurkat cell RNA spiked in. Both conserved end residues are part of each CDR3. D genes are given only for firm matches. Clone sizes are given selectively: once, few, many, or a class where the clone is expanded.

D,V,J,size,CDR3,DNA
.,TRBV30,TRBJ2-3,few,CAWSDEMRWGDTQYF,TGTGCCTGGAGTGACGAGATGAGGTGGGGAGATACGCAGTATTTT
.,TRBV6-5,TRBJ2-7,few,CASSTGVIKYEQYF,TGTGCCAGCAGCACTGGGGTCATCAAATACGAGCAGTACTTC
TRBD2,TRBV9,TRBJ2-3,few,CASSEAGGGTDTQYF,TGTGCCAGCAGCGAGGCGGGGGGAGGTACAGATACGCAGTATTTT
.,TRBV3-1,TRBJ2-1,.,CASSQVGHEQFF,TGTGCCAGCAGCCAAGTGGGGCACGAGCAGTTCTTC
TRBD2,TRBV28,TRBJ2-7,many,CASSFPGAGDPEQYF,TGTGCCAGCAGTTTTCCTGGGGCGGGAGATCCCGAGCAGTACTTC
TRBD1,TRBV28,TRBJ1-2,.,CASSATQGALYGCTF,TGTGCCAGCAGTGCCACTCAGGGGGCTCTCTATGGCTGCACCTTC
TRBD1,TRBV12-3/TRBV12-4,TRBJ2-3,many,CASSFLEGGYTDTQYF,TGTGCCAGCAGTTTCCTCGAAGGGGGCTACACAGATACGCAGTATTTT
.,TRBV14,TRBJ2-3,many,CASSQRKQLRRPGFTDTQYF,TGTGCCAGCAGCCAACGCAAACAGCTCCGTCGACCGGGTTTCACAGATACGCAGTATTTT
.,TRBV30,TRBJ2-7,many,CAWSTASSYEQYF,TGTGCCTGGAGTACTGCAAGCTCCTACGAGCAGTACTTC
TRBD1,TRBV19,TRBJ1-5,.,CASSLLTGGDQPQHF,TGTGCCAGTAGTCTCCTGACAGGGGGCGACCAGCCCCAGCATTTT